This T cell receptor (beta chain) was sequenced in a study of spatial heterogeneity in lung cancer. Study-wide results and caveats: Blood contained ubiquitous expanded tumor TCRs more at resection than at follow-up.

TCRdb independently ran MiXCR on the 5' RACE reads; one entry per CDR3 protein. The top ten clones hold around 5.9% of a sample with tens of thousands of distinct CDR3 sequences, about 20% of them seen once. Time point defined: sample taken at primary tumor resection. Whole RNA, isolated from tumor, nontumor lung or frozen PBMC, was sequenced without prior sorting. Donors were some 72 untreated early-stage non-small cell lung cancer patients. This clonotype was detected a few times. As yet, its antigen is unknown. Trimming removed 5 bases from V and 4 bases from J; junction bases left unmatched: 8. This CDR3 comprises 15 residues. Germline values: CDR1 LNHNV, CDR2 YYDKDF (reference sequence).

This chain connects TRBV15 to TRBJ2-5; 9 nucleotides line up with TRBD2. The material was PBMCs, obtained at surgery. This clonotype was obtained from a male donor with early-stage non-small cell lung cancer. CDR3 sequence (DNA): TGTGCCACCAGCCGAAGCGGGGGGCGGAGAGAGACCCAGTACTTC. This sequence encodes CATSRSGGRRETQYF.